Listed below are T cell receptor beta chains from one sample, sequenced in a study of shared clonotypes between healthy human individuals. Produced via immunoSEQ multiplex PCR; TCRdb's table is partial and in-frame only. The sample includes 2,100,000 or so clones, 90% to 97% of them seen just once. The specimen sequenced was naive CD4+ T cells sorted from blood. The source is a man between 18 and 29 years old in good health. The CDR3 runs from the conserved cysteine through the conserved F or W. The D gene is left open where the match is weak. Expanded clones get a size class; other rows say once, few or many, or leave the size out.

d_call j_call clone_size v_call cdr3_length cdr3_nt cdr3_aa
NA TRBJ2-3 NA TRBV18 13 TGTGCCAGCTCAAGCCTAGATCGGGATACGCAGTATTTT CASSSLDRDTQYF
NA TRBJ2-7 NA TRBV27 13 TGTGCCAGCAGTAGCAGGCCCCTCGGCGAGCAGTACTTC CASSSRPLGEQYF
NA TRBJ1-3 NA TRBV7-2 15 TGTGCCAGCAGCTTAAATTCGTACTCTGGAAACACCATATATTTT CASSLNSYSGNTIYF
TRBD1 TRBJ1-1 NA TRBV19 15 TGTGCCAGTAGTGCAAACAGGGGGGTAGGGACTGAAGCTTTCTTT CASSANRGVGTEAFF
NA TRBJ2-4 once TRBV6-1 14 TGTGCCAGCAGTGAAAGCTGGGCCAAAAACATTCAGTACTTC CASSESWAKNIQYF
TRBD1 TRBJ2-7 NA TRBV6-5 15 TGTGCCAGCAGTTACATGGGCAGGGGGCCTGATGAGCAGTACTTC CASSYMGRGPDEQYF
TRBD2 TRBJ2-3 once TRBV5-1 16 TGCGCCAGCAGCTTATTTAGCGGGGGAGGGTCAGATACGCAGTATTTT CASSLFSGGGSDTQYF
NA TRBJ1-1 NA TRBV5-6 13 TGTGCCAGCAGCTTGCCGGGTGGCACTGAAGCTTTCTTT CASSLPGGTEAFF
NA TRBJ2-7 NA TRBV2 13 TGTGCCAGCATCTCCGACACGTCCTACGAGCAGTACTTC CASISDTSYEQYF
NA TRBJ2-7 NA TRBV2 12 TGTGCCAGCAGAGGAACAGGCTCCCGACAGTACTTC CASRGTGSRQYF
NA TRBJ2-7 NA TRBV27 16 TGTGCCAGCAGTTCCCCCCGGAGGGACGGCTACTACGAGCAGTACTTC CASSSPRRDGYYEQYF
TRBD2 TRBJ2-7 NA TRBV4-3 16 TGCGCCAGCAGCCAAGGCCTAGCGGGAGGCTGGAGGGAGCAGTACTTC CASSQGLAGGWREQYF
NA TRBJ1-2 NA TRBV10-3 14 TGTGCCATCAGTGCCCCGGGGCCCAACTATGGCTACACCTTC CAISAPGPNYGYTF
TRBD1 TRBJ1-2 once TRBV19 16 TGTGCCAGCGGCGGAGGGCGACAGGGTTTTAACTATGGCTACACCTTC CASGGGRQGFNYGYTF
NA TRBJ1-1 NA TRBV10-1 13 TGCGCCAGCAGTGGGGAAATAAGCACTGAAGCTTTCTTT CASSGEISTEAFF
NA TRBJ2-2 NA TRBV2 15 TGTGCCAGCGACCGTAGAGGGGTCAACACCGGGGAGCTGTTTTTT CASDRRGVNTGELFF
TRBD1 TRBJ1-1 NA TRBV6-6 14 TGTGCCAGCAGACCGACAGGGGGGAGCACTGAAGCTTTCTTT CASRPTGGSTEAFF
NA TRBJ2-3 NA TRBV4-2 16 TGTGCCAGCAGCCAGGATCTCCGGGGACGCACAGATACGCAGTATTTT CASSQDLRGRTDTQYF